This T cell receptor beta chain emerged from a study of blood T cell repertoires in COVID-19. The J segment lost 4 bases and the V segment lost 0 bases, leaving 4 bases of the junction unmatched. The V gene's germline CDR1 is SGHVS and CDR2 FQNEAQ. The CDR3 totals 15 residues. Sequencing used immunoSEQ multiplex PCR; TCRdb keeps in-frame clones, though not all of them. The top ten clones hold less than 6.5% of a sample with 80,000 to 90,000 clones, 87% of them seen once. This sequence was found in a man aged 55 to 70 with acute or convalescent COVID-19. The sequencing sample was made of peripheral blood. This chain connects TRBV7-8 to TRBJ2-3; the match to TRBD2 covers 7 bases. The CDR3 DNA sequence: TGTGCCAGCAGCTTAGCGCCGGGGGGAGCAGATACGCAGTATTTT. Translation: CASSLAPGGADTQYF.